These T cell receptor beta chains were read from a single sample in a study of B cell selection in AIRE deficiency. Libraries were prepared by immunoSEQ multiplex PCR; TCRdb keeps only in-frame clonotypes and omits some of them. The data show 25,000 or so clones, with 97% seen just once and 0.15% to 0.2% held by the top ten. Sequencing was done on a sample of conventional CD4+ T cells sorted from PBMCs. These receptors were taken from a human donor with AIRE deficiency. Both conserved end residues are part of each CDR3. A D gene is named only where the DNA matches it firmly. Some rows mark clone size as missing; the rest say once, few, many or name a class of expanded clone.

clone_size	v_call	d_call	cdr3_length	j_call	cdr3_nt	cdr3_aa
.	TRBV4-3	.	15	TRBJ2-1	TGCGCCAGCAGCCAAGAAGGTCTGGCTGGGGATAGAATGTTCTTC	CASSQEGLAGDRMFF
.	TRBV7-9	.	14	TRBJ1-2	TGTGCCAGCAGCCCCCGCAGGACTAACTATGGCTACACCTTC	CASSPRRTNYGYTF
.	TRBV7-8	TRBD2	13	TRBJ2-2	TGTGCCAGCAGGGTTAGCGGGTCAGGGGAGCTGTTTTTT	CASRVSGSGELFF
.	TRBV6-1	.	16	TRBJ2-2	TGTGCCAGCAGTGAACCAGGGGGAGGAGACACCGGGGAGCTGTTTTTT	CASSEPGGGDTGELFF
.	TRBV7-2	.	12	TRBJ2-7	TGTGCCAGCAGCTTAGGGGGAGATGAGCAGTACTTC	CASSLGGDEQYF
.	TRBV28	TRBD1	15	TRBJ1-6	TGTGCCAGCGGACCGCGGACAGGGGGTCATTCACCCCTCCACTTT	CASGPRTGGHSPLHF
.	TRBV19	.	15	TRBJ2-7	TGTGCCAGTAGTATTTCTCGGGAGCGCCCCTACGAGCAGTACTTC	CASSISRERPYEQYF
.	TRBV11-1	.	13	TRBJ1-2	TGTGCCAGCAGCCCTGGGGGTCCGGGCGGCTACACCTTC	CASSPGGPGGYTF
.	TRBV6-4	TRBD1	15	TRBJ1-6	TGTGCCAGCAGTGAGGGGACAGGGATTAATTCACCCCTCCACTTT	CASSEGTGINSPLHF
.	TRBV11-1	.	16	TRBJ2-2	TGTGCCAGCAGCTTGGTGTCCGGGCCGGACACCGGGGAGCTGTTTTTT	CASSLVSGPDTGELFF
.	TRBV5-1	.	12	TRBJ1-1	TGCGCCAGCAGCGGGTCCGGAGCTGAAGCTTTCTTT	CASSGSGAEAFF
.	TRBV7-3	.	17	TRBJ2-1	TGTGCCAGCAGCTTAGGGGGGACCCCCGTCTCCTACAATGAGCAGTTCTTC	CASSLGGTPVSYNEQFF
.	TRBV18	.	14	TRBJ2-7	TGTGCCAGCTCACCAAGTTTCCCGGGGTCCGCTTTTTACTTC	CASSPSFPGSAFYF
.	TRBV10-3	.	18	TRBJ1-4	TGTGCCATCAGTGAGTCGACGTGGACGCCTGCAACTAATGAAAAACTGTTTTTT	CAISESTWTPATNEKLFF
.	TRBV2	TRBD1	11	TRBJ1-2	TGTGCCAGCGGTACAGGGGAAGGCTACACCTTC	CASGTGEGYTF
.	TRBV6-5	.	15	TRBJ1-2	TGTGCCAGCAGTAACCCCCGAACGGGCGTCAATGGCTACACCTTC	CASSNPRTGVNGYTF
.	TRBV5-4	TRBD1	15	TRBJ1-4	TGTGCCAGCAGCCTCCGACAGGGAAGGGATGAAAAACTGTTTTTT	CASSLRQGRDEKLFF
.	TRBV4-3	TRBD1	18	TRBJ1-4	TGCGCCAGCAGCCAAGAGCACGCCCCGGGGGACAGGGGTGAAAAACTGTTTTTT	CASSQEHAPGDRGEKLFF
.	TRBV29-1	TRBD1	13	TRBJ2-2	TGCAGCGTAACAGGGGCGAAGGACGGGGAGCTGTTTTTT	CSVTGAKDGELFF
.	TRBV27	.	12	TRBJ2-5	TGTGCCAGCAGTCTATATGGGGAGACCCAGTACTTC	CASSLYGETQYF
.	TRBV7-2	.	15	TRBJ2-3	TGTGCCAGCAGCTTAGGGGCACCTTGGCTAGATACGCAGTATTTT	CASSLGAPWLDTQYF
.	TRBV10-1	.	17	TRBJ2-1	TGCGCCAGCAGTGAGTCCCAGGGCCGGCCGTCATACAATGAGCAGTTCTTC	CASSESQGRPSYNEQFF
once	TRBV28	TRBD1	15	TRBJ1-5	TGTGCCAGCAGACCCCTGGGACAGGGGGATCAGCCCCAGCATTTT	CASRPLGQGDQPQHF
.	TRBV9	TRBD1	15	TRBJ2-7	TGTGCCAGCAGCGGCGGACAGGTCGGTCCCTACGAGCAGTACTTC	CASSGGQVGPYEQYF
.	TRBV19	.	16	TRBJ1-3	TGTGCCAGTAGGCTTGGGACGCTATTCTCTGGAAACACCATATATTTT	CASRLGTLFSGNTIYF
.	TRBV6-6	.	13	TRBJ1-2	TGTGCCAGCAGTATAAGGATTAACTATGGCTACACCTTC	CASSIRINYGYTF
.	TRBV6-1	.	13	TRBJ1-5	TGTGCCAGCAGGGAGATGAGCAATCAGCCCCAGCATTTT	CASREMSNQPQHF
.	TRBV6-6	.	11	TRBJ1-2	TGTGCCAGCAGTTACGAAGGGGGCTACACCTTC	CASSYEGGYTF
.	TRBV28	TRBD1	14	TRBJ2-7	TGTGCCAGCAGCAGGGGGACGGTAGTTTACGAGCAGTACTTC	CASSRGTVVYEQYF
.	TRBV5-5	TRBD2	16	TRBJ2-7	TGTGCCAGCAGCTTGGGAGCGGGAGCCGTCTCCTACGAGCAGTACTTC	CASSLGAGAVSYEQYF
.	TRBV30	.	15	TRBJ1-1	TGTGCCTGGACGGTGGGCCACCAGAGAAACACTGAAGCTTTCTTT	CAWTVGHQRNTEAFF
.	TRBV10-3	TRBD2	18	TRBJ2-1	TGTGCCATCAGTGGTGTAGCGGGAGGGCCGCAGACCTACAATGAGCAGTTCTTC	CAISGVAGGPQTYNEQFF
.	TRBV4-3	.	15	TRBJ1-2	TGCGCCAGCAGCCAAGTCAACAGCCCGAACTATGGCTACACCTTC	CASSQVNSPNYGYTF
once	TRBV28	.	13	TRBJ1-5	TGTGCCAGCAGCAGACAGATCAATCAGCCCCAGCATTTT	CASSRQINQPQHF
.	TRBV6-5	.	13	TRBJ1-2	TGTGCCAGCAAGGCAGGCACTAACTATGGCTACACCTTC	CASKAGTNYGYTF
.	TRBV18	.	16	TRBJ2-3	TGTGCCAGCTCAACTACTTCTATTTCTAGCACAGATACGCAGTATTTT	CASSTTSISSTDTQYF
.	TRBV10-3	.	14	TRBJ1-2	TGTGCCATCAGTGAGTCGGGCGGGGCGCGGGGCTACACCTTC	CAISESGGARGYTF
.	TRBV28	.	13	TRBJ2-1	TGTGCCAGCAGTCTCCTAGTACCAAATGAGCAGTTCTTC	CASSLLVPNEQFF
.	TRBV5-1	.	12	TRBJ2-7	TGCGCCAGCAGCTTAAACAGGGACAAGCAGTACTTC	CASSLNRDKQYF
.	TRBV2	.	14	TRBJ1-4	TGTGCCAGCGTACAGGGCGCAACTAATGAAAAACTGTTTTTT	CASVQGATNEKLFF
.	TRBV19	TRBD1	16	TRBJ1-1	TGTGCCAGTAGTCCCTCCGGACAGGGGGCCTTTTATGAAGCTTTCTTT	CASSPSGQGAFYEAFF
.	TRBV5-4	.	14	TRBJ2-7	TGTGCCAGCAGCTTGGGTTTAGGGGGCTACGAGCAGTACTTC	CASSLGLGGYEQYF
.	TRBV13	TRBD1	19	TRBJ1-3	TGTGCCAGCAAGACTAGAGAGACAGGGAGGTTATACTCTGGAAACACCATATATTTT	CASKTRETGRLYSGNTIYF
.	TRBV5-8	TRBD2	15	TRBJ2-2	TGTGCCAGCAGCTTGACCCTAGCGGGTGCCGGGGAGCTGTTTTTT	CASSLTLAGAGELFF
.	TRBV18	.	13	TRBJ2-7	TGTGCCAGCTCACCACCGGTGGTCTACGAGCAGTACTTC	CASSPPVVYEQYF
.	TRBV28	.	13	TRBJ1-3	TGTGCCAGCAGTTTCTCCTCTGGAAACACCATATATTTT	CASSFSSGNTIYF
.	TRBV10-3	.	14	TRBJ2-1	TGTGCCATCAGTTCGGGAGTTACCTACAATGAGCAGTTCTTC	CAISSGVTYNEQFF
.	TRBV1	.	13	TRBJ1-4	TGCACCAGCAGCCAAGCTTGTGGTGAAAAACTGTTTTTT	CTSSQACGEKLFF
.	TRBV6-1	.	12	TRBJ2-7	TGTGCCACCAGGGCCGGAGTCTACGAGCAGTACTTC	CATRAGVYEQYF
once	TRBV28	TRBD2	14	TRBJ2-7	TGTGCCAGCAGCCCCGGGACTAGCAGCTACGAGCAGTACTTC	CASSPGTSSYEQYF
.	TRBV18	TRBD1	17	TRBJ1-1	TGTGCCAGCTCACTGGGCCGACAGGGCCGAATGAACACTGAAGCTTTCTTT	CASSLGRQGRMNTEAFF
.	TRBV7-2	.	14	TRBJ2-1	TGTGCCAGCAGCCGAATATCAGTCTACAATGAGCAGTTCTTC	CASSRISVYNEQFF
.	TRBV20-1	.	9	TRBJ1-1	TGCAGTGCTAGGGAAGAAGCTTTCTTT	CSAREEAFF
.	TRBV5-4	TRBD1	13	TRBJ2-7	TGTGCCAGCAGCTTGGAAGGGACAGGCGAGCAGTACTTC	CASSLEGTGEQYF
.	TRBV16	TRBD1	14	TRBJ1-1	TGTGCCAGCAGCCGAAGACAGGGCGGCACTGAAGCTTTCTTT	CASSRRQGGTEAFF
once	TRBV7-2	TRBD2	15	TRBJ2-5	TGTGCCAGCAGCCCACGCGGACTAGCGGGAGAGACCCAGTACTTC	CASSPRGLAGETQYF
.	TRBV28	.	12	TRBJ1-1	TGTGCCAGCAGTGCCCAGATCACTGAAGCTTTCTTT	CASSAQITEAFF
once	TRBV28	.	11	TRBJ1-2	TGTGCCAGCAGTCAGGGGAATGGCTACACCTTC	CASSQGNGYTF
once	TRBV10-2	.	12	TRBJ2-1	TGCGCCACCCTGCATGATCAGAATGAGCAGTTCTTC	CATLHDQNEQFF